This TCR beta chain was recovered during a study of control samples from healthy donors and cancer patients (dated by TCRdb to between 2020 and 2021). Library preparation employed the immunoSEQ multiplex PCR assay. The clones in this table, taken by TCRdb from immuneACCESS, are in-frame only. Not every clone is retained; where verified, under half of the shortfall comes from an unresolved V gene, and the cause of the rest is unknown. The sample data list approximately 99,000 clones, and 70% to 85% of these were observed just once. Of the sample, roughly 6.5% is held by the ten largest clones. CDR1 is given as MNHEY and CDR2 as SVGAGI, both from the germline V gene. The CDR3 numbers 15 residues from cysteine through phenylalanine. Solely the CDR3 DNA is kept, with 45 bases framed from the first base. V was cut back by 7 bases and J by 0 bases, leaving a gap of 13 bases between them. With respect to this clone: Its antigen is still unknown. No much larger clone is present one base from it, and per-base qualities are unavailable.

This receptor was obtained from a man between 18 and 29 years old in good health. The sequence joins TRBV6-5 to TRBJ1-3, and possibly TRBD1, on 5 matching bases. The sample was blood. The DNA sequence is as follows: TGTGCCAGCACCCAGGGAGGGACCTCTGGAAACACCATATATTTT. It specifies CASTQGGTSGNTIYF.